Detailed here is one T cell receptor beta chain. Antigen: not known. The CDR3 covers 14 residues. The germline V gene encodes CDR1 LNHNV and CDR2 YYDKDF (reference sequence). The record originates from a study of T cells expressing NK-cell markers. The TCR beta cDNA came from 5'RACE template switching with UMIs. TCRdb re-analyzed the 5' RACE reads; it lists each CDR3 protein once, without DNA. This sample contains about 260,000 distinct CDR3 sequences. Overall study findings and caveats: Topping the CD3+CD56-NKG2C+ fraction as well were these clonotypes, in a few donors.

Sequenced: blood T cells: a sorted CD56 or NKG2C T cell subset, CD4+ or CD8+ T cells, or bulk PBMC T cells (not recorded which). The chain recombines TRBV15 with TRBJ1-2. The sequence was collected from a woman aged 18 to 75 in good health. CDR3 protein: CATSRPVGLSGYTF.